The source of this T cell receptor beta chain is a study of CD8+ T cells in alopecia areata. Specified treatment: oral pan-JAK inhibitor, 5-10 mg twice daily. Extracted from the samples, RNA was reverse transcribed into cDNA to serve as the sequencing template. Profiling relied on immunoSEQ multiplex PCR, and the TCRdb table lists in-frame clones only, not all of them. The table lists approximately 210,000 clones, just over 65% of them singletons. From germline, CDR1 is KGHSH and CDR2 LQKENI. V dropped 3 bases and J dropped 7; count of bases not matched to a gene: 7. The CDR3 runs to 16 residues. This clone was found a few times.

The material was CD4+ T cells sorted from blood, obtained at approximately week 44, from a patient treated with tofacitinib. This clonotype was obtained from a human donor with alopecia areata. V gene TRBV18 combines with J gene TRBJ1-6; TRBD1 aligns across 9 bases. The CDR3 DNA follows: TGTGCCAGCTCACCGTCTCCGGGACAGGGAAATTCACCCCTCCACTTT. It yields the protein CASSPSPGQGNSPLHF.